Sequencing of this T cell receptor (delta chain) was carried out in a study of Vδ1+ human thymocytes. Study findings and constraints: Highly polyclonal TRG and TRD repertoires with Gaussian CDR3 length distributions appeared in thymus.

In regard to this clone: Its target is not known.

The template was reverse-transcribed extracted RNA. Pooled V-gene forward primers with one constant-region reverse primer generated the CDR3 amplicons by multiplex PCR. TCRdb re-identified clones in the multiplex PCR reads via CATT. The data show around 23,000 delta-chain clones, with more than 6% seen just once and 0.8% to 1% held by the top ten. J was trimmed by 1 base and V by 4 bases; bases with no gene match: 21. The CDR3 totals 21 residues. CDR1 and CDR2 (germline): TSWWSYY, QGS. Sample: Vdelta1+ gamma-delta thymocytes from the thymus. As for subset: FACS-sorted CD3+ TCRalphabeta- TCRVdelta1+ TCRVdelta2- thymocytes. The gene calls are TRDV1 and TRDJ1; 10 nucleotides match TRDD3. The receptor was derived from a girl under three years old who had congenital heart surgery. The CDR3 here is CALGGISSVLGDLTGTDKLIF. The CDR3 nucleotides read TGTGCTCTTGGGGGGATTTCCTCCGTACTGGGGGATTTGACCGGCACCGATAAACTCATCTTT.